The rows below give T cell receptor beta chains drawn from one sample of a study of OX40 agonist ivuxolimab in advanced cancers. Method: immunoSEQ multiplex PCR; TCRdb's copy keeps in-frame clones and lacks some. This sample carries 13,000 to 15,000 clones, almost 80% of them seen once, and the ten largest clones take around a third. The specimen was CD4+ or CD8+ T cells sorted from blood, collected in a trial of the OX40 agonist ivuxolimab. The receptors stem from an adult with an advanced solid tumor such as melanoma, head and neck, liver or kidney cancer. Both conserved end residues are part of each CDR3. The D gene is left open where the match is weak. Some rows have no size entry. The others give once, few or many, or a class for an expanded clone.

d_call	j_call	clone_size	v_call	cdr3_aa	cdr3_nt
-	TRBJ2-2	-	TRBV6-4	CASSAGNTGELFF	TGTGCCAGCAGTGCAGGGAACACCGGGGAGCTGTTTTTT
-	TRBJ2-1	-	TRBV7-8	CASSLDGGSYNEQFF	TGTGCCAGCAGCTTAGATGGGGGTTCCTACAATGAGCAGTTCTTC
-	TRBJ2-7	-	TRBV7-9	CASSPVRGEKNYEQYF	TGTGCCAGCAGCCCCGTCCGCGGAGAGAAAAACTACGAGCAGTACTTC
-	TRBJ1-5	-	TRBV29-1	CSVGGSNSNQPQHF	TGCAGCGTTGGTGGCTCAAATAGCAATCAGCCCCAGCATTTT
TRBD1	TRBJ1-3	-	TRBV28	CASSQLTGEVGNTIYF	TGTGCCAGCAGTCAATTGACAGGGGAGGTTGGAAACACCATATATTTT
TRBD1	TRBJ2-5	-	TRBV11-2	CASSPPTGGETQYF	TGTGCCAGCAGCCCACCGACAGGGGGAGAGACCCAGTACTTC
TRBD2	TRBJ2-7	-	TRBV4-1	CASSQGGLADSYEQYF	TGCGCCAGCAGCCAAGGGGGACTAGCGGACTCCTACGAGCAGTACTTC
-	TRBJ2-7	-	TRBV29-1	CSVGGQTNEQYF	TGCAGCGTGGGGGGACAGACCAACGAGCAGTACTTC
TRBD1	TRBJ1-1	-	TRBV6-5	CASSHRGQGAYFF	TGTGCCAGCAGTCACCGGGGACAGGGGGCGTATTTCTTT
-	TRBJ2-7	medium-sized	TRBV5-4	CASSLRGGDEQYF	TGTGCCAGCAGCTTGAGGGGCGGGGACGAGCAGTACTTC
-	TRBJ2-3	medium-sized	TRBV19	CATKGFLGSADTQYF	TGTGCCACTAAGGGGTTCTTAGGTTCCGCAGATACGCAGTATTTT
TRBD1	TRBJ1-5	-	TRBV29-1	CSALGQGDRDQPQHF	TGCAGCGCGTTAGGACAGGGCGATCGTGATCAGCCCCAGCATTTT
-	TRBJ2-1	-	TRBV7-2	CASSLDRSPRRNEQFF	TGTGCCAGCAGCTTAGACCGGAGTCCCCGAAGGAATGAGCAGTTCTTC
-	TRBJ2-6	-	TRBV7-9	CASSSPAVGGANVLTF	TGTGCCAGCAGCTCCCCGGCAGTGGGGGGGGCCAACGTCCTGACTTTC
-	TRBJ1-5	-	TRBV6-6	CASSYVRGTSQPQHF	TGTGCCAGCAGTTACGTTAGGGGAACGAGTCAGCCCCAGCATTTT
-	TRBJ2-7	-	TRBV7-3	CASSLTFGGEQYF	TGTGCCAGCAGCTTAACCTTCGGAGGGGAGCAGTACTTC
-	TRBJ1-2	-	TRBV27	CASSLQGSDGYTF	TGTGCCAGCAGTTTGCAGGGTAGTGACGGCTACACCTTC
-	TRBJ2-1	-	TRBV15	CATSIGHVGAEEQFF	TGTGCCACCAGCATCGGACACGTGGGGGCGGAGGAGCAGTTCTTC
-	TRBJ1-4	-	TRBV28	CASSPAFWGKLFF	TGTGCCAGCAGTCCTGCTTTCTGGGGAAAACTGTTTTTT
-	TRBJ1-2	-	TRBV6-1	CASSGRGVGYGYTF	TGTGCCAGCAGTGGGCGCGGGGTAGGGTATGGCTACACCTTC
-	TRBJ2-3	-	TRBV10-1	CASSESASPGADTQYF	TGCGCCAGCAGTGAGTCGGCGAGTCCTGGTGCAGATACGCAGTATTTT
TRBD2	TRBJ2-7	-	TRBV5-1	CASSLGMKLPGGSYEQYF	TGCGCCAGCAGCTTGGGAATGAAACTTCCGGGAGGCTCCTACGAGCAGTACTTC
-	TRBJ2-7	-	TRBV5-6	CASSLVGGRYYEQYF	TGTGCCAGCAGCTTGGTGGGGGGCAGGTACTACGAGCAGTACTTC